This entry is about one T cell receptor (beta chain). Its specificity is unknown. It was into CD45RA+ naive and CD45RA-negative memory subsets that the CD4+ cells were split. The source of the sample is a study of shared clonotypes between healthy human individuals. Notes on the study in general: Generally, naive subsets came out with larger estimated richness than memory subsets. With few donors, the genetic and exposure-history diversity represented was limited.

Sequencing used immunoSEQ multiplex PCR; TCRdb keeps in-frame clones, though not all of them. In the table there are millions of clones, roughly 93% of which are singletons. CDR3 length: 15 amino acids. Per the germline V gene, CDR1 is GTSNPN and CDR2 is SVGIG (reference sequence). Trimming took off 3 bases at V and 0 bases at J, with 9 bases between the two ends. This chain uses TRBV30 with TRBJ2-6; D is unclear. This receptor was obtained from a man younger than 35 in good health. Some clones in this sample may be carry-over from other donors' samples. Sequencing used naive CD4+ T cells from PBMCs. Subset here: CD45RA+ positively selected. The CDR3 spells CAWSRWGSGANVLTF. The DNA for the CDR3 is TGTGCCTGGAGCAGATGGGGCTCTGGGGCCAACGTCCTGACTTTC.